There are a few counts of the clone carrying this T cell receptor (beta chain). The antigen is unknown. The CDR3 loop spans 12 amino acids. Germline CDR1 and CDR2: SGHRS and YFSETQ. Documented time point: naive CD8 control sorted from an acute-time-point sample. A positive HCV RNA or antibody test following a negative test within 24 weeks defined acute primary infection. The data derive from a study of CD8 T cells in acute hepatitis C reinfection. Study-wide context: CD8+ T cells specific for HCV NS3-1073 were sequenced. Study-wide points: Around 13 public clonotypes were found regardless of outcome. Preferential TRBV04 and TRBV06 usage appeared in all groups and was not explained by the naive pool.

This table comes from immunoSEQ multiplex PCR, and its TCRdb copy is limited to in-frame clones, with some not included. The sample includes 35,000 to 40,000 clones, around 87% of them seen just once. Sequencing was carried out using naive CD8+ T cells from PBMCs. This chain connects TRBV5-1 to TRBJ1-2; D gene ambiguous. This sequence originates from a young man with chronic hepatitis C. The CDR3 coding sequence is TGCGCTTTGGTCTACCCTAACTATGGCTACACCTTC. Its translation is CALVYPNYGYTF.